The T cell receptor (beta chain) under discussion was sequenced for a study of blood T cell repertoires in COVID-19. Looking at the study overall: T cells, B-cell-depleted T cells, or PBMCs provided the cDNA or gDNA that served as material.

Produced via immunoSEQ multiplex PCR; TCRdb's table is partial and in-frame only. The table has approximately 210,000 clones, less than 90% seen once. The CDR3 has 15 amino acids. Unmatched junction bases numbered 12, after V lost 6 bases and J lost 5 bases. Germline loops: CDR1 SNHLY, CDR2 FYNNEI. The rearrangement links TRBV2 to TRBJ1-2; 7 bases match TRBD1. The source material was peripheral blood. The clonotype comes from a man aged 35 to 55 with acute or convalescent COVID-19. CDR3 residues: CASRESADRQYGYTF. DNA of the CDR3: TGTGCCAGCAGAGAATCTGCGGACAGGCAATATGGCTACACCTTC.